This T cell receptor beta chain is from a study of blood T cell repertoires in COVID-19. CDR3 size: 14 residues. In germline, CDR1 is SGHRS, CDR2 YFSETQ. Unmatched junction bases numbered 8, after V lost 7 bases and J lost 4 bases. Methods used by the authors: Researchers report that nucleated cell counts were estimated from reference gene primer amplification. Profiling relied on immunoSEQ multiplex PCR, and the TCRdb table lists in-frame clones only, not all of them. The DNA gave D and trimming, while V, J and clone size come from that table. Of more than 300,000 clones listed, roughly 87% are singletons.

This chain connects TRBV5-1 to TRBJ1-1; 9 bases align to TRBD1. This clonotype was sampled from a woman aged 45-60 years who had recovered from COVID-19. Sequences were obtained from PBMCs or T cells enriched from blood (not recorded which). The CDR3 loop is CASRTGAYATEAFF. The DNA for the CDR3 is TGCGCCAGCCGGACAGGGGCCTATGCCACTGAAGCTTTCTTT.